One T cell receptor (beta chain) is described in this entry. Antigen specificity is unknown. Data came from immunoSEQ multiplex PCR; TCRdb stores just in-frame clones and leaves some out. The repertoire holds approximately 86,000 clones, with about nine tenths as singletons. Germline V gene data show CDR1 as MRHNA and CDR2 as SNTAGT. After removal of 5 bases from V and 6 bases from J, the junction contained 6 bases not matched to a gene. This CDR3 contains 14 residues. The data were obtained in a study of T cell repertoires and HLA-DP antigens. This sequence was found in a man in his fifties in good health and CMV-seronegative. The sequenced sample was CD4+ T cells from PBMCs. The chain has TRBV6-4 and TRBJ2-3, with 9 bases identical to TRBD2. Here the CDR3 DNA reads TGTGCCAGCAGTTCCGGGACTAGCAGGGATACGCAGTATTTT. Translating it yields CASSSGTSRDTQYF.